This T cell receptor (beta chain) derives from a study of T cell responses to AZD1222 COVID-19 vaccine. Study outcomes and limitations: Spike-specific TCR breadth and depth were elevated following two AZD1222 doses. Baseline serology detected seropositivity in only five or six AZD1222 recipients. Clonal diversity was possibly underestimated, and white British individuals and females predominated among donors.

Second-dose timings of about 4 or about 12 weeks were pooled. TCRdb's table, derived via immunoSEQ multiplex PCR, lists solely in-frame clones and lacks some. The sample contains fewer than 150,000 clones, about nine tenths of which appear only once. Looked up from germline, CDR1 is KGHSH and CDR2 is LQKENI. V gave up 0 bases and J gave up 1 base, with 6 bases separating them. CDR3 length: 14 residues. Comments on this clone: The antigen is undetermined.

This receptor was taken from an adult who received the AZD1222 COVID-19 vaccine. The sequences come from peripheral blood, collected 28 days after the second AZD1222 dose. The genes are TRBV18 and TRBJ1-2; D unclear. CDR3 bases: TGTGCCAGCTCACCACCGGGAGGTAACTATGGCTACACCTTC. Encoded protein: CASSPPGGNYGYTF.